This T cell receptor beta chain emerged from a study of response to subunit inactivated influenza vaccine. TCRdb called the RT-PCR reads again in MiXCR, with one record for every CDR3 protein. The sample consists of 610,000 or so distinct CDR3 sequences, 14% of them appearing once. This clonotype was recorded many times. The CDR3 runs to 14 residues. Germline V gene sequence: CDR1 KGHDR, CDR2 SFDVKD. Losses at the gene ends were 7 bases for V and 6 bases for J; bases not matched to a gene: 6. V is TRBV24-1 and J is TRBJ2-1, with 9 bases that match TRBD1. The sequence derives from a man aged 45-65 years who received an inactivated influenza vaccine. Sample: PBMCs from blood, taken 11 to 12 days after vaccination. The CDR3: CATRDRGHSNEQFF. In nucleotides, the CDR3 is TGTGCCACCAGGGACAGGGGCCATTCCAATGAGCAGTTCTTC.